The T cell receptor (beta chain) described here comes from a study of blood T cell repertoires in COVID-19. On the study more broadly: From the United States, Italy and Spain came samples of acute and convalescent COVID-19. PBMCs, B-cell-depleted T cells, or T cells provided the cDNA or gDNA that made up the material.

The germline CDR1 and CDR2 sequences are SGHNT and YYREEE (reference sequence). Trimming pared 4 bases from V and 4 bases from J, leaving 22 bases between. CDR3 length: 17 residues. Under the authors' procedure: Quantification of nucleated cells was approximated via reference gene primer amplification. The data were produced by immunoSEQ multiplex PCR, yet TCRdb's version contains in-frame clones alone and is incomplete. The DNA was the basis for D and trimming; V, J and clone size are from that table. The table has 150,000 to 200,000 clones, roughly 82% seen once. This TCR was recovered from a woman in her 40s with COVID-19, enrolled during active disease. The V call is TRBV5-4, the J call TRBJ2-3, with a possible D match to TRBD2 (6 bases). The sequenced material came from peripheral blood. CDR3 coding DNA: TGTGCCAGCAGCAAAGATGGTAGCGGAGGGGCGGCAGATACGCAGTATTTT. It codes for CASSKDGSGGAADTQYF.